The clone carrying this T cell receptor beta chain has a handful of counts. Its target is unknown. These data are taken from a study of read filtering for tumor transcriptome and immune sequencing. Study details: By R-ISS, stages I, II and III held roughly 8, 16 and 7 patients. Points from the study as a whole: RNA-seq captured clonotypes less deeply and reliably than IR-seq.

The germline V and J ends were trimmed by 4 bases and 7 bases, with 20 bases remaining between them. There are 16 residues in the CDR3. Per germline, CDR1 MDHEN and CDR2 SYDVKM. From about 0.4 ug of RNA, a library with molecular barcoded alpha/delta and beta/gamma adaptors was made. From the reads, TCRdb called clonotypes with MiXCR, one entry per CDR3 protein. This sample has about 22,000 distinct CDR3 sequences, with roughly 15% found just once. Sequenced: a population of CD138-negative cells sorted from bone marrow. V and J are TRBV28 and TRBJ2-1, with a weak D call TRBD2 (6 bases). This TCR came from a donor at least 40 years old with multiple myeloma. The CDR3 is CASSSPVVGGKNEQFF. CDR3 DNA: TGTGCCAGCAGTTCACCAGTAGTGGGAGGAAAAAATGAGCAGTTCTTC.